In this sample, the clone carrying this TCR beta chain turned up a few times. Its antigen is unknown. The germline V gene has CDR1 SGHRS and CDR2 YFSETQ. CDR3 length equals 15 residues. Between the trimmed V and J ends, which lost 0 bases and 0 bases, there was a span of 7 bases. Amplified TCR beta CDR3 regions derived from RNA transcripts. An initial round of RT-PCR targeting the TCR CDR3 relied on the HTBI primer set. Using its own MiXCR run on the multiplex PCR reads, TCRdb lists one record per CDR3 protein. Of some 770,000 distinct CDR3 sequences in the sample, roughly 15% were seen once. The source of the sample is a study of T cells in Graves' hyperthyroidism and ophthalmopathy. Isolation of PBMCs was performed on 9.5 to 10 ml fresh peripheral blood. Overall study findings and caveats: A 13 V-J signature model discriminated ophthalmopathy versus stable hyperthyroidism. Ophthalmopathy was identified by the model a median approximately six months ahead of onset. Blood held most thyroid clonotypes expanded above 0.001 frequency.

The receptor comes from a man younger than 35 with Graves' hyperthyroidism. Source material: blood. V is TRBV5-1 and J is TRBJ2-1, with D possibly matching TRBD1 (5 bases). The CDR3 DNA reads as TGCGCCAGCAGCTTGGAGACAGCCTCCTACAATGAGCAGTTCTTC. This encodes CASSLETASYNEQFF.